Listed here are 15 T cell receptor beta chains from one sample, sequenced in a study of cytomegalovirus exposure and HLA in healthy donors (dated by TCRdb to about 2017). The library was made by the immunoSEQ multiplex PCR assay. Sourced from immuneACCESS, this table was stored by TCRdb with only in-frame sequences that have V and J called. A share of the clones is absent; for the studies checked, an unresolved V gene accounts for under half, and the remainder has no known explanation. Here the sample has 70,000 to 80,000 clones; about 93% occur a single time. The leading ten clones occupy approximately 3% of the sample. The sequencing sample was made of PBMCs. These receptors were collected from a woman aged 18-29 years in good health and CMV-seropositive.

V and J are TRBV14 and TRBJ1-6; D unresolved. V dropped 5 bases and J dropped 6 bases, with 8 bases sitting between them. This CDR3 comprises 13 residues. CDR1 and CDR2 from the germline V gene are SGHDN and FVKESK. CDR3 residues: CASSLQFNSPLHF. The CDR3 coding sequence is TGTGCCAGCAGCTTACAATTTAATTCACCCCTCCACTTT.

The chain carries TRBV5-1 and TRBJ1-1; 8 bases align to TRBD1. Per germline, CDR1 SGHRS and CDR2 YFSETQ. V was clipped by 5 bases and J by 2 bases; unmatched bases: 17. The CDR3 sequence is 18 residues long. DNA of the CDR3: TGCGCCAGCAGTTTATCCGGGACAGGCAACACTCTTAACACTGAAGCTTTCTTT. Its translation is CASSLSGTGNTLNTEAFF.

The chain links TRBV25-1 to TRBJ2-2, with 7 positions matching TRBD2. V was clipped by 6 bases and J by 5 bases; unmatched bases: 15. This CDR3 comprises 17 residues. Per germline, CDR1 MGHDK and CDR2 SYGVNS. The CDR3 nucleotides are TGTGCCAGCAGCATGGGAGGGGTCGTTCTAAATACCGGGGAGCTGTTTTTT. Its protein is CASSMGGVVLNTGELFF.

V gene TRBV19 combines with J gene TRBJ1-4, with TRBD1 as a possible D gene (6 bases). The CDR3 has 17 amino acids. The germline V gene has CDR1 LNHDA and CDR2 SQIVND (reference sequence). The V gene lost 6 bases and the J gene lost 6 bases, with 23 bases spanning the gap. The chain's CDR3 is CASSISVGGQRYEKLFF. DNA for the CDR3: TGTGCCAGTAGCATATCCGTTGGGGGCCAGCGGTATGAAAAACTGTTTTTT.

This clone was observed once. The rearrangement joins TRBV28 to TRBJ2-7; 10 bases agree with TRBD1. Unmatched junction bases numbered 8, after V lost 8 bases and J lost 1 base. Germline-derived CDR1 and CDR2 are MDHEN and SYDVKM. This CDR3 spans 15 amino acids. CDR3 sequence reads: CASGLTGGYSYEQYF. The CDR3 DNA follows: TGTGCCAGCGGATTGACAGGGGGCTATTCCTACGAGCAGTACTTC.

The J gene is TRBJ2-1, the V gene TRBV9, with D maybe TRBD1 (6 bases). This CDR3 is built from 15 residues. Germline CDR1 is SGDLS and CDR2 is YYNGEE. V shed 0 bases and J shed 8 bases, with 15 bases lying between them. CDR3 protein: CASSVASTGSHEQFF. The CDR3 DNA reads as TGTGCCAGCAGCGTAGCTTCTACAGGGTCCCATGAGCAGTTCTTC.

The V and J genes are TRBV4-1 and TRBJ1-1, with 8 nucleotides matching TRBD1. The V gene's germline CDR1 is MGHRA and CDR2 YSYEKL. V lost 1 base, J lost 11 bases, and 9 bases stayed unmatched. The CDR3 is 14 amino acids. This CDR3 is CASSQAADRVRAFF. CDR3 DNA: TGCGCCAGCAGCCAAGCTGCGGACAGGGTCCGCGCTTTCTTT.

The V gene is TRBV10-3, the J gene TRBJ2-7; weak D call: TRBD1 (6 bases). This CDR3 is 16 amino acids long. From germline, CDR1 is ENHRY and CDR2 SYGVKD. V lost 0 bases and J lost 2, with 14 bases in between. The CDR3 sequence is CAISESWPGDPYEQYF. CDR3 sequence (DNA): TGTGCCATCAGTGAGTCGTGGCCAGGGGACCCCTACGAGCAGTACTTC.

CDR3 protein: CASSQDLRGNEKLFF. For the CDR3, the DNA is TGCGCCAGCAGCCAAGATCTCCGAGGTAATGAAAAACTGTTTTTT. The J gene is TRBJ1-4, the V gene TRBV4-3, with D hard to call. CDR1 LGHNA and CDR2 YSLEER come from the germline V gene. Trimming pared 0 bases from V and 4 bases from J, leaving 9 bases between. The CDR3 sequence is 15 residues long.

V is TRBV10-2 and J is TRBJ2-1; 7 bases match TRBD2. The CDR3 runs 13 residues. Germline CDR1 is WSHSY and CDR2 is SAAADI. The ends lost 7 bases at V and 7 bases at J; junction bases unmatched: 7. CDR3 amino acids: CASTPGGFNEQFF. The DNA of the CDR3 is TGCGCCAGCACTCCCGGGGGGTTTAATGAGCAGTTCTTC.

This clone appeared once. V and J are TRBV28 and TRBJ2-7; TRBD1 matches 8 bases. The CDR3 sequence is 14 residues long. Looked up from germline, CDR1 is MDHEN and CDR2 is SYDVKM. With 6 bases clipped from V and 2 bases from J, the junction kept 6 bases outside the gene matches. Here the CDR3 DNA reads TGTGCCAGCAGCCAGGGACAGGCAGCCTACGAGCAGTACTTC. Protein sequence: CASSQGQAAYEQYF.

The table lists this clone with a count of one. The rearrangement links TRBV5-6 to TRBJ1-4; 8 nucleotides line up with TRBD1. The CDR3 extends over 15 amino acids. CDR1 and CDR2 from the germline V gene are SGHDT and YYEEEE. J was trimmed by 4 bases and V by 3 bases; bases with no gene match: 5. CDR3 residues: CASSSADRDNEKLFF. In DNA, the CDR3 is TGTGCCAGCAGCTCAGCGGACAGGGATAATGAAAAACTGTTTTTT.

The gene calls are TRBV11-1 and TRBJ2-3; D is unresolved. There are 15 residues in the CDR3. The V gene's germline CDR1 is SGHAT and CDR2 FQDESV (reference sequence). The ends were cut back, 4 bases at V and 4 bases at J, with 15 bases in the middle. In nucleotides, the CDR3 is TGTGCCAGCAGCTCCACCCCACAGCCCGCAGATACGCAGTATTTT. Its translation is CASSSTPQPADTQYF.

This clone was recorded only once. The J gene is TRBJ2-7, the V gene TRBV14; TRBD1 matches at 12 bases. Germline V gene data show CDR1 as SGHDN and CDR2 as FVKESK. This CDR3 region has 16 residues. With V trimmed by 0 bases and J by 6 bases, 6 bases remained unmatched. The CDR3 DNA reads TGTGCCAGCAGCCAAGATTATGGGACAGGGGGCCGCGAGCAGTACTTC. Amino acids: CASSQDYGTGGREQYF.

The chain employs TRBV7-9 and TRBJ2-3; the match to TRBD2 covers 8 bases. In germline, CDR1 is SEHNR, CDR2 FQNEAQ (reference sequence). With 0 bases clipped from V and 5 bases from J, the junction kept 10 bases outside the gene matches. CDR3 size: 17 residues. CDR3 bases: TGTGCCAGCAGCTTAGCCAGAGCGGGGGTCGGGGGAGATACGCAGTATTTT. Residues: CASSLARAGVGGDTQYF.